Here is one T cell receptor (beta chain) with its context. Its antigen is still unknown. Reprocessing the 5' RACE reads, TCRdb reports a single entry for every CDR3 protein and omits DNA. The ten top clones account for less than 2.5%, within a sample of approximately 400,000 distinct CDR3 sequences. This CDR3 comprises 11 residues. Per the germline V gene, CDR1 is MNHEY and CDR2 is SVGEGT. This sample is part of a study of monozygotic twins with inflammatory bowel disease. Study results and limitations: Differing T cell subtypes remained indistinguishable. The study found lower TCRbeta diversity (inverse Simpson) in IBD patients than in healthy co-twins. The analysis yielded no support for one strong signal or clonotype associated with IBD.

Sequencing input: blood. The TCR was taken from a human donor with ulcerative colitis or Crohn's disease, or a healthy co-twin of an affected twin (not recorded which). V usage is TRBV6-2 or TRBV6-3 and J usage is TRBJ1-1; TCRdb outputs TRBD1, but without DNA this stays unchecked. CDR3 protein: CASSYRGQVLF.